Sequencing of this T cell receptor (beta chain) was carried out in a study of cytomegalovirus exposure and HLA in healthy donors (dated by TCRdb to about 2017). In terms of the full investigation: A later analysis indicated that the 90 to 150 validation repertoires were generated on the platform also employed for the approximately 700 repertoires of the first cohort. The study aimed to test whether signatures of past pathogen exposure could be identified by cataloging public T cell receptors. Besides the first cohort of hundreds of subjects, a separate validation cohort made up of around 120 different subjects was used. To predict cytomegalovirus infection status, the study combined high-throughput TCR immunosequencing, statistical association of individual TCRs with disease status, and machine learning. Overall study outcomes, separate from this receptor: Across donors, most TCR sequences were observed very rarely, whereas some public TCRs were present in many individuals. The validation cohort had no HLA typing available for a later analysis, so co-occurrence within that cohort was assessed over all 110 or so repertoires. In the study, approximately 160 TCR beta chains were listed as associated with cytomegalovirus. It was suggested by the authors that the approach could potentially be generalized to other disease states and immunological phenotypes. In vitro tests confirmed that three of the cytomegalovirus-associated TCR beta chains recognize cytomegalovirus antigens. Of the cluster scores, 90% to 95% were above 0 in a later analysis, which found that TCRs clustered in the first cohort also tended to co-occur in the 110 or so validation repertoires. The classifier was reported to diagnose cytomegalovirus status with high specificity and sensitivity in both the original and validation cohorts.

About this clone: Its antigen specificity is not known. No base qualities exist here, and no much larger clone lies one base off it.

Trimming takes 4 bases off V and 4 bases off J; junction bases not matched to a gene: 5. Reading from cysteine to phenylalanine, the CDR3 counts 13 amino acids. Only the CDR3 part of the read is kept: 39 bases, read in frame from the first base. Based on the germline V gene, the CDR1 and CDR2 sequences are SGHRS and YFSETQ. The donors belonged to the validation cohort of about 110 subjects, which was separate from the approximately 700-subject first cohort. Receptors were amplified or captured by the immunoSEQ multiplex PCR assay. Under the source paper's analysis protocol: A statistical classification framework was developed to diagnose cytomegalovirus status using the catalog of TCR beta chain sequences. TCRdb obtained this table from immuneACCESS and retained in-frame rearrangements with V and J assigned. These tables miss some clones; where compared with another copy, unresolved V genes account for less than half of the shortfall, and the remainder is unexplained. The V and J calls and clone size were taken over from that table, and D and trimming were inferred from the DNA. In this sample the table shows 150,000 to 160,000 clones, approximately 86% of which occur a single time. The ten largest clones represent approximately 20% of the sample.

The origin of this receptor is a man between 18 and 29 years old in good health and CMV-seropositive. The sequenced sample was PBMCs. The chain joins TRBV5-1 to TRBJ2-7; 7 bases in the middle match TRBD1. At the DNA level, the sequence is TGCGCCAGCAGCCCCGGGACAGCTTACGAGCAGTACTTC. The translation is CASSPGTAYEQYF.